The present entry profiles one T cell receptor beta chain with its context. As yet, its antigen is unknown. Via MiXCR, TCRdb re-called the 5' RACE reads, giving one row per CDR3 protein. The sample includes roughly 350,000 distinct CDR3 sequences, under 25% of them seen just once. The CDR3 loop spans 13 amino acids. V was cut by 4 bases and J by 5 bases, with 10 bases left in between. The germline V gene encodes CDR1 KGHDR and CDR2 SFDVKD. The entry originates in a study of T-cell memory formation after mild COVID-19. Points from the study as a whole: Cross-reactive memory apparently joined, as some responding clones appeared in pre-infection memory.

The rearrangement uses TRBV24-1 and TRBJ1-2, with D possibly being TRBD1 (6 bases). The receptor's source is an adult woman who had mild COVID-19 (a few samples of this study predate the infection). Cell type and time point are not known. Sequencing used PBMCs or a T cell subset sorted from them (not recorded which). The CDR3 loop is CATSDRTAYGYTF. The CDR3 DNA follows: TGTGCCACCAGTGACCGGACAGCGTATGGCTACACCTTC.